Described below is a single T cell receptor (beta chain) sequence and its context. The CDR3 has 13 residues. Germline V CDR1 and CDR2: MNHNY, SVGAGI (reference sequence). Trimming took 5 bases from V and 7 from J, leaving 14 bases between them. A single record per CDR3 protein comes from TCRdb applying MiXCR to the 5' RACE reads. This table holds about 62,000 distinct CDR3 sequences, 25% to 30% found once. Naive CD4+ T cells were purified with Tregs depleted by CD25. What was sequenced was tumor-infiltrating naive CD4+ T cells sorted from the breast tumor. Subset: naive CD4+ T cells, CD4+CD45RA+CD25-. This chain joins TRBV6-6 and TRBJ1-2, with a tentative D call TRBD1 (6 bases). The receptor's source is a female donor with breast cancer. The CDR3 here is CASSTQGFGGYTF. CDR3 nucleotides: TGTGCCAGCAGTACACAGGGTTTTGGTGGCTACACCTTC.